This T cell receptor (beta chain) was sequenced in a study of vaccination and CD4 T cells after COVID-19. Points on this clonotype: The antigen remains undetermined.

An Oncomine TCR Beta short-read assay was used to sequence the DNA from cultured CD4+ T cells. TCRdb itself ran the PCR reads through MiXCR, one entry per CDR3 protein. The table has thousands of distinct CDR3 sequences, around two thirds seen once; the top ten hold approximately 40%. Specified treatment: 10-day PBMC culture with coronavirus spike peptide pools or control peptides (ViraFEST assay). A half-volume replacement of the medium with fresh IL-2 medium was performed on days 3 and 7. In germline, CDR1 is SGHVS, CDR2 FQNEAQ. V was cut by 4 bases and J by 2 bases, with 14 bases left in between. This CDR3 has 16 amino acids.

Sequences were obtained from CD4+ T cells from blood, cultured in vitro. This chain connects TRBV7-8 to TRBJ2-2, with D perhaps matching TRBD2 (6 bases). The TCR originated in a human donor who had recovered from COVID-19. The CDR3 nucleotides read TGTGCCAGCAGCTCCTCCGGCGGGGCCAACACCGGGGAGCTGTTTTTT. Translated, it gives CASSSSGGANTGELFF.